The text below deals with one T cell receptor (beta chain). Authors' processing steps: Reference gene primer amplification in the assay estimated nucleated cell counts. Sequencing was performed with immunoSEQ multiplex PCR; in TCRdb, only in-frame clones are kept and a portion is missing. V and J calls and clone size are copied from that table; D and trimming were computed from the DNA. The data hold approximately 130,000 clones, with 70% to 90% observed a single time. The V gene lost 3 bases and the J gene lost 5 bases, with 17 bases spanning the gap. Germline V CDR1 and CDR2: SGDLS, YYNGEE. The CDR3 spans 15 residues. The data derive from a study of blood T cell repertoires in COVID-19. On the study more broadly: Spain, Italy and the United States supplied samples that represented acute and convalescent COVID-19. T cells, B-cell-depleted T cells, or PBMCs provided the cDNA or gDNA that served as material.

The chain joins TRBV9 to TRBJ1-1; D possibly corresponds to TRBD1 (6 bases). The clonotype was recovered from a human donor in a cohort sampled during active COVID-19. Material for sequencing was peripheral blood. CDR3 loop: CASSEVPGGATEAFF. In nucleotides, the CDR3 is TGTGCCAGCAGCGAAGTACCGGGGGGGGCGACTGAAGCTTTCTTT.